The rows below give T cell receptor beta chains drawn from one sample of a study of blood T cell repertoires in COVID-19. Some clones are missing from TCRdb's copy, which holds only in-frame ones; the method was immunoSEQ multiplex PCR. The sample includes 45,000 to 60,000 clones, more than 85% of them seen just once. The sample consisted of peripheral blood. The origin of the receptors is a man aged 50 to 60 with acute or convalescent COVID-19. Each CDR3 is given with its conserved first and last residue. Clone size appears in some rows only: once, few, many, or a class for an expanded clone.

TRBV6-2/TRBV6-3	.	TRBJ2-3	CASSYRGLTSGSTDTQYF
TRBV24-1	few	TRBJ2-3	CATSDPNSGKTDTQYF
TRBV7-2	.	TRBJ1-6	CASSSSSYNSPLHF
TRBV11-3	.	TRBJ2-1	CASSPRVAGYNEQFF
TRBV27	.	TRBJ1-1	CASSSKERGNTEAFF
TRBV2	.	TRBJ2-7	CASKEGREQYF
TRBV6-5	.	TRBJ1-1	CASQTGRKDTEAFF
TRBV5-1	few	TRBJ2-1	CASSGLAGVGNEQFF
TRBV11-3	once	TRBJ2-7	CASSSVDNEQYF
TRBV18	few	TRBJ2-3	CASSPALAGVSQDTQYF
TRBV15	.	TRBJ2-1	CATSRPGLAGREQFF
TRBV5-4	.	TRBJ2-7	CASSPDRGRAYEQYF
TRBV3-1/TRBV3-2	few	TRBJ1-1	CASRRSGGPEAFF
TRBV19	.	TRBJ1-2	CASSIGRTGDYGYTF
TRBV27	.	TRBJ1-6	CASSSRPDRGGSPLHF
TRBV5-8	.	TRBJ2-7	CASSLSGLAGSRYF
TRBV5-1	.	TRBJ2-1	CASSETVTSGIGEQFF
TRBV19	.	TRBJ2-3	CASSISTRLATYTDTQYF
TRBV6-2/TRBV6-3	.	TRBJ2-7	CASSYPGTSGIVETYEQYF
TRBV21-1	.	TRBJ1-1	CASSHPSRAFF
TRBV7-6	.	TRBJ1-3	CASSFNKAVSGNTIYF
TRBV29-1	.	TRBJ1-2	CSVERTGSDYGYTF
TRBV7-9	.	TRBJ1-5	CASSLENSGQGTNQPQHF
TRBV21-1	.	TRBJ1-2	CASSNPPGTGALNYGYTF
TRBV4-1	.	TRBJ1-4	CASSRSDRVGVGTNEKLFF
TRBV7-2	.	TRBJ1-6	CASSLAGQGASPLHF
TRBV29-1	.	TRBJ2-1	CSVEERFLAGVNEQFF
TRBV11-2	.	TRBJ2-5	CASRPDTQETQYF
TRBV18	.	TRBJ1-1	CASSPEDRFTEAFF
TRBV5-6	.	TRBJ2-3	CASSSGTGRMDTQYF
TRBV18	.	TRBJ2-7	CASSPGQGNEQYF
TRBV18	few	TRBJ1-1	CASSLIRENTEAFF
TRBV6-4	.	TRBJ2-2	CASIRETNTGELFF
TRBV6-5	.	TRBJ1-6	CASSSSPGGNSPLHF
TRBV5-6	.	TRBJ2-5	CASSLIGAPETQYF
TRBV5-4	.	TRBJ2-7	CASSFSAGASYEQYF
TRBV5-6	.	TRBJ2-5	CASSFRQGARQETQYF
TRBV25-1	.	TRBJ2-2	CASSEITSPGELFF
TRBV2	few	TRBJ1-5	CASLGGGGSNQPQHF
TRBV12-3/TRBV12-4	.	TRBJ1-1	CASRPGQGTEAFF
TRBV5-1	.	TRBJ2-1	CASSSQSAALYNEQFF
TRBV30	.	TRBJ2-7	CAWETGNTYEQYF
TRBV7-2	.	TRBJ1-1	CASSWRGGSNTEAFF
TRBV4-1	.	TRBJ2-7	CASSQAAGGEQYF
TRBV19	.	TRBJ2-1	CASSIRAGETNEQFF
TRBV3-1/TRBV3-2	.	TRBJ1-2	CASSPTGGNYGYTF
TRBV7-2	.	TRBJ2-3	CASSLRGGLGGHTDTQYF
TRBV7-9	.	TRBJ2-7	CASSQGILPYEQYF
TRBV9	.	TRBJ1-6	CASSVVPRGISPLHF
TRBV14	.	TRBJ2-7	CASSPPGTGREQYF